This T cell receptor (beta chain) was captured by sequencing in a study of cytomegalovirus exposure and HLA in healthy donors. Study-level background: Later, an analysis reported that the approximately 120 validation repertoires had used the same platform as the approximately 600 first-cohort repertoires. Notes on the study in general: Subsequent analysis revealed that first-cohort TCR clusters tended to co-occur in the roughly 120 validation repertoires. The study listed roughly 160 cytomegalovirus-associated TCR beta chains.

This table comes from immunoSEQ multiplex PCR, and its TCRdb copy is limited to in-frame clones, with some not included. The data contain under 140,000 clones, around 89% of them singletons. From germline, CDR1 is SGDLS and CDR2 YYNGEE. Trimming removed 4 bases from V and 7 bases from J, with 17 bases in between. The CDR3 runs to 15 residues. On this clone itself: Its target is unknown.

This clonotype originated in a woman aged 25-40 years in good health and CMV-seropositive. Sequenced input: PBMCs. The chain combines TRBV9 with TRBJ2-2, with D perhaps matching TRBD2 (6 bases). Written as DNA, the CDR3 is TGTGCCAGCAGCCTCCGGGACTCCGTAGGCGGGGAGCTGTTTTTT. It codes for CASSLRDSVGGELFF.